What follows are 2 T cell receptor beta chains derived from one specimen sequenced in a study of shared clonotypes between healthy human individuals. The naive CD8 fraction comprised CD45RO-negative cells positively selected for CCR7 and excluded terminally differentiated effector memory CD45RA+ cells. The data were produced by immunoSEQ multiplex PCR, yet TCRdb's version contains in-frame clones alone and is incomplete. The sample holds millions of clones, under 95% seen once. Sequencing used naive CD8+ T cells from PBMCs. These TCRs come from a young man in good health. Some clones in this sample may be carry-over from other donors' samples.

The chain employs TRBV10-3 and TRBJ2-7; the D is unclear. Trimming stripped 3 bases from V and 3 bases from J, with 9 bases between. CDR1 and CDR2 from the germline V gene are ENHRY and SYGVKD. This CDR3 contains 13 residues. Here the CDR3 reads CAISESRIYEQYF. DNA of the CDR3: TGTGCCATCAGTGAATCCCGGATCTACGAGCAGTACTTC.

The chain has TRBV5-1 and TRBJ2-3, with 8 bases that match TRBD1. Germline CDR1 is SGHRS and CDR2 is YFSETQ. The CDR3 runs to 15 residues. J gave up 3 bases and V 2 bases, and 5 bases lay outside the gene matches. The CDR3 here is CASSFGRGQTDTQYF. The CDR3 nucleotides are TGCGCCAGCAGCTTCGGCAGGGGGCAAACAGATACGCAGTATTTT.